This TCR beta chain was sequenced for a study of cytotoxic CD8 clonotypes in ibrutinib-treated CLL. On this clone itself: Its specificity is unknown.

CDR1 is SGDLS, CDR2 YYNGEE, per germline. The V end lost 0 bases, the J end lost 0 bases, and 7 bases lay between the germline ends. The CDR3 runs to 14 residues. Assay used: immunoSEQ multiplex PCR; TCRdb lists only in-frame clones, some missing. The profile shows fewer than 400,000 clones, about 64% of them singletons. Points from the study as a whole: Clonality went up at ibrutinib response and then declined back toward baseline at progression.

The chain uses TRBV9 and TRBJ2-7; no clear D gene. The sequencing used PBMCs, collected after 36 months of ibrutinib treatment. The clonotype originates from a human donor with chronic lymphocytic leukemia. The CDR3 nucleotides read TGTGCCAGCAGCGTAGACGACACCTCCTACGAGCAGTACTTC. Translating gives CASSVDDTSYEQYF.